The 17 T cell receptor beta chains reported below all come from one sample, sequenced in a study of shared clonotypes between healthy human individuals. Sequencing used immunoSEQ multiplex PCR; TCRdb keeps in-frame clones, though not all of them. The data contain 2,500,000 or so clones, approximately 92% of them seen just once; the ten biggest clones take up 0.11% to 0.15%. Sequencing used naive CD4+ T cells sorted from blood. Subset given: CD45RA+ positively selected. The receptors were sampled from a young man in good health.

The chain has TRBV7-2 and TRBJ1-2; TRBD1 is a possible D gene (6 bases). V was shortened by 1 base and J by 4 bases, with 10 bases between the two germline ends. Germline lookup yields CDR1 SGHTA and CDR2 FQGNSA. This CDR3 is 14 amino acids long. For the CDR3, the DNA is TGTGCCAGCAGCTTAGGGGTGGACAGCTATGGCTACACCTTC. Translation gives CASSLGVDSYGYTF. The full variable domain, in which reference TRBV7-2 and TRBJ1-2 provide the parts outside the CDR3, is GAGVSQSPSNKVTEKGKDVELRCDPISGHTALYWYRQSLGQGLEFLIYFQGNSAPDKSGLPSDRFSAERTGGSVSTLTIQRTQQEDSAVYLCASSLGVDSYGYTFGSGTRLTVV.

This rearrangement joins TRBV2 to TRBJ2-5; possible D gene TRBD2, 5 bases. Between the trimmed V and J ends, which lost 6 bases and 8 bases, there was a span of 13 bases. The CDR3 contains 12 residues. Germline CDR1 reads SNHLY; CDR2 reads FYNNEI. The chain's CDR3 is CASRENGETQYF. The CDR3 bases are TGTGCCAGCAGGGAAAACGGGGAAACCCAGTACTTC.

This chain connects TRBV11-2 to TRBJ2-7, with unresolved D. The CDR3 sequence is 13 residues long. Trimming stripped 2 bases from V and 4 bases from J, with 9 bases between. Germline values: CDR1 SGHAT, CDR2 FQNNGV. Here the CDR3 reads CASSLRVLYEQYF. In nucleotides, the CDR3 is TGTGCCAGCAGCTTAAGGGTCTTATACGAGCAGTACTTC.

The J gene is TRBJ2-2, the V gene TRBV5-6; TRBD1 aligns across 10 bases. J was trimmed by 5 bases and V by 4 bases; bases with no gene match: 8. Germline V gene sequence: CDR1 SGHDT, CDR2 YYEEEE. The CDR3 spans 16 residues. The CDR3 DNA follows: TGTGCCAGCAGCGCAACCGGGACAGGGGTTACCGGGGAGCTGTTTTTT. Amino acids: CASSATGTGVTGELFF. The full variable domain, in which reference TRBV5-6 and TRBJ2-2 provide the parts outside the CDR3, is DAGVTQSPTHLIKTRGQQVTLRCSPKSGHDTVSWYQQALGQGPQFIFQYYEEEERQRGNFPDRFSGHQFPNYSSELNVNALLLGDSALYLCASSATGTGVTGELFFGEGSRLTVL.

The V and J genes are TRBV6-5 and TRBJ2-1; the match to TRBD2 covers 10 bases. Trimming removed 6 bases from V and 7 bases from J; junction bases left unmatched: 9. The CDR3 spans 15 residues. In germline, CDR1 is MNHEY, CDR2 SVGAGI. The CDR3 sequence: CASSRKGLAVNEQFF. As DNA, the CDR3 is TGTGCCAGCAGCCGGAAAGGACTAGCGGTTAATGAGCAGTTCTTC.

The V gene is TRBV9, the J gene TRBJ2-2; D unclear. The V gene lost 4 bases and the J gene lost 6 bases, with 10 bases spanning the gap. The CDR3 has 13 amino acids. Looked up from germline, CDR1 is SGDLS and CDR2 is YYNGEE. CDR3 in DNA: TGTGCCAGCAGCCCAAAGGTGGCCGGGGAGCTGTTTTTT. Translation gives CASSPKVAGELFF.

The chain employs TRBV10-1 and TRBJ1-1, with a possible D match to TRBD1 (6 bases). CDR3 length equals 16 residues. Between the trimmed V and J ends, which lost 0 bases and 5 bases, there was a span of 16 bases. CDR1 is WNHNN, CDR2 SYGVQD, per germline (reference sequence). The CDR3 protein is CASSESKGGWRTEAFF. CDR3 bases: TGCGCCAGCAGTGAGTCGAAGGGGGGCTGGCGAACTGAAGCTTTCTTT.

The chain recombines TRBV21-1 with TRBJ2-7. TRBV21-1 is reported as a pseudogene. There are 15 residues in the CDR3. The CDR3 nucleotides are TGTGCCAGCAGCAATCGAGCCCCGAAGGCCTACGAGCAGTACTTC. It codes for CASSNRAPKAYEQYF.

The sample holds one count of this clone. The gene calls are TRBV7-9 and TRBJ2-1, with 10 bases matching TRBD2. CDR1 SEHNR and CDR2 FQNEAQ come from the germline V gene (reference sequence). This CDR3 is built from 16 residues. Trimming removed 4 bases from V and 10 bases from J; junction bases left unmatched: 13. CDR3 in DNA: TGTGCCAGCAGCTCCGGACTAGCGGCCTTAGTAGGGGAGCAGTTCTTC. It yields the protein CASSSGLAALVGEQFF. Full variable domain (missing parts from reference TRBV7-9 and TRBJ2-1): DTGVSQNPRHKITKRGQNVTFRCDPISEHNRLYWYRQTLGQGPEFLTYFQNEAQLEKSRLLSDRFSAERPKGSFSTLEIQRTEQGDSAMYLCASSSGLAALVGEQFFGPGTRLTVL.

CDR3 residues: CASSAAGGAKSYEKLFF. CDR3 DNA sequence: TGTGCCAGCAGTGCTGCAGGGGGCGCTAAATCCTATGAAAAACTGTTTTTT. The chain has TRBV28 and TRBJ1-4; the match to TRBD1 covers 8 bases. The CDR3 runs 17 residues. Germline CDR1 reads MDHEN; CDR2 reads SYDVKM. Unmatched junction bases numbered 14, after V lost 5 bases and J lost 6 bases.

V and J are TRBV29-1 and TRBJ1-1; tentatively, D is TRBD1 (6 bases). Trimming took off 7 bases at V and 0 bases at J, with 12 bases between the two ends. This CDR3 is 13 amino acids long. The germline V gene encodes CDR1 SQVTM and CDR2 ANQGSEA. This chain's CDR3 is CSGGDNMNTEAFF. DNA for the CDR3: TGCAGCGGGGGGGACAACATGAACACTGAAGCTTTCTTT.

V and J are TRBV28 and TRBJ1-2; 8 positions agree with TRBD1. Germline V gene lookup returns CDR1 MDHEN and CDR2 SYDVKM. V was clipped by 5 bases and J by 7 bases; unmatched bases: 15. The CDR3 consists of 16 residues. The chain's CDR3 is CASSATNPGQGGGYTF. The CDR3 DNA is TGTGCCAGCAGTGCGACCAATCCCGGACAGGGAGGTGGCTACACCTTC.

This rearrangement joins TRBV30 to TRBJ2-2; TRBD1 matches at 9 bases. Trimming took 3 bases from V and 6 from J; bases not matched to a gene: 5. Looked up from germline, CDR1 is GTSNPN and CDR2 is SVGIG (reference sequence). This CDR3 contains 14 residues. CDR3 residues: CAWSRDRAPGELFF. The CDR3 nucleotides are TGTGCCTGGAGCCGGGACAGGGCCCCCGGGGAGCTGTTTTTT.

This clone occurred a few times. The V and J genes are TRBV11-2 and TRBJ1-1; 7 nucleotides match TRBD1. CDR3 length equals 15 residues. The germline CDR1 and CDR2 sequences are SGHAT and FQNNGV. The V gene end was trimmed by 4 bases and the J gene end by 1 base; junction bases not matched to a gene: 6. The CDR3 spells CASSSLGTANTEAFF. The DNA of the CDR3 is TGTGCCAGCAGCTCCCTAGGGACAGCGAACACTGAAGCTTTCTTT.

This chain uses TRBV9 with TRBJ2-3; D assignment may be TRBD1 or TRBD2 (5 bases each). The ends were cut back, 4 bases at V and 5 bases at J, with 11 bases in the middle. Germline loops: CDR1 SGDLS, CDR2 YYNGEE. This CDR3 is built from 13 residues. CDR3 sequence: CASSRDGLDTQYF. CDR3 in DNA: TGTGCCAGCAGCAGGGACGGGCTAGATACGCAGTATTTT.

Points on this clone: A read error is possible here, since a much larger clone lies one base away. Distinct nucleotide sequences in the sample also encode this CDR3. The rearrangement uses TRBV7-9 and TRBJ1-1; D is ambiguous. The V end was cut by 2 bases, the J end by 1 base, with 5 bases between. The germline V gene has CDR1 SEHNR and CDR2 FQNEAQ (reference sequence). The CDR3 is 13 amino acids. CDR3 protein: CASSLQGNTEAFF. CDR3 nucleotides: TGTGCCAGCAGCTTACAAGGGAACACTGAAGCTTTCTTT.

This clone occurred once. V and J are TRBV5-1 and TRBJ2-1, with TRBD2 identical over 11 bases. After removal of 4 bases from V and 9 bases from J, the junction contained 9 bases not matched to a gene. The CDR3 consists of 15 residues. Germline CDR1 and CDR2: SGHRS and YFSETQ. CDR3 nucleotides: TGCGCCAGCAGCCAATCTAGCGGGGGGATCGGTGAGCAGTTCTTC. It specifies CASSQSSGGIGEQFF.